The present T cell receptor beta chain was sequenced within a study of blood T cell repertoires in COVID-19. On the study more broadly: COVID-19 samples, acute and convalescent, were from the United States, Italy and Spain.

Living in under 30 US areas, the participants were between roughly 18 and 90 years of age. Allocation to cohorts depended on clinical history reported by the participants. Profiled with immunoSEQ multiplex PCR; TCRdb holds only in-frame clones, not every one. The data contain 300,000 to 400,000 clones, about 88% of them singletons. CDR1 SQVTM and CDR2 ANQGSEA come from the germline V gene. V shed 0 bases, J shed 1 base, and the junction held 13 bases outside the gene matches. The CDR3 length is 18 residues. This sequence was found in a woman younger than 45 who had recovered from COVID-19. Specimen: PBMCs or T cells enriched from blood (not recorded which). This chain uses TRBV29-1 with TRBJ1-1; 8 bases are a match to TRBD1. The CDR3 loop is CSVEEVVRGRSGNTEAFF. The CDR3 DNA sequence: TGCAGCGTTGAAGAGGTGGTCAGGGGGCGGTCGGGGAACACTGAAGCTTTCTTT.